This TCR beta chain was obtained from a study of beta chain features in type 1 diabetes. Of the isolated RNA, all was reverse transcribed, and so the sequenced material was expressed TCRB transcripts. The table came from immunoSEQ multiplex PCR; TCRdb's copy has only in-frame clones and leaves some out. Among about 260,000 clones listed, about 70% were seen once. Regarding the study as a whole: Naive, central memory and Treg TCRB repertoires seemed to resemble each other more closely in patients than they did in healthy donors. There were fewer insertions and more deletions at the VDJ junctions of type 1 diabetes patients. A definitive answer on HLA type influencing TCRB rearrangement was not reached here.

Germline CDR1 reads SGHAT; CDR2 reads FQNNGV. This CDR3 comprises 16 residues. Unmatched junction bases numbered 4, after V lost 2 bases and J lost 1 base. As to this clone: Its antigen is undetermined.

The source material was naive CD4+ T cells from blood. The J gene is TRBJ2-2, the V gene TRBV11-2; 7 bases fit TRBD2. The receptor comes from a young man in good health. The CDR3 sequence is CASSLTGTKNTGELFF. CDR3 nucleotides: TGTGCCAGCAGCTTAACCGGGACTAAGAACACCGGGGAGCTGTTTTTT.